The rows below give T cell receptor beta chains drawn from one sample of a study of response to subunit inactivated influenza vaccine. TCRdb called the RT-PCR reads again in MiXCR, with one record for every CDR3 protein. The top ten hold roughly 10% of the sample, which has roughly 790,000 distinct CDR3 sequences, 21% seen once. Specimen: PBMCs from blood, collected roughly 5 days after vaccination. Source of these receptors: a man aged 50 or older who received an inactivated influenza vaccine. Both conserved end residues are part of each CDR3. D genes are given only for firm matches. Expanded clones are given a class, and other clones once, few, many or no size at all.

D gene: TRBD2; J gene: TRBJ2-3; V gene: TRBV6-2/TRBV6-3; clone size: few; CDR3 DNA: TGTGCCAGCAGTTACCCATCTCTAGCGGGAGACACAGATACGCAGTATTTT; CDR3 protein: CASSYPSLAGDTDTQYF
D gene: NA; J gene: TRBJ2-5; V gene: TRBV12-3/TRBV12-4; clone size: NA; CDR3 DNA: TGTGCCAGCAGCGTAGAGGGCCCCTGGACCCAGTACTTC; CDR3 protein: CASSVEGPWTQYF
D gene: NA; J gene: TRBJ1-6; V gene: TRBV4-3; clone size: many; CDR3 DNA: TGCGCCAGCAGCCAAGATTCACCCGGCCACCAAACAGGAAAACATCATAATTCACCCCTCCACTTT; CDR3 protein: CASSQDSPGHQTGKHHNSPLHF
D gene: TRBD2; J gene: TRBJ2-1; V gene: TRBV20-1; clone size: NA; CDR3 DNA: TGCAGTGCTCTCGGGACTAGCGGGAGGTCGAAGTTCTTC; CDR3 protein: CSALGTSGRSKFF
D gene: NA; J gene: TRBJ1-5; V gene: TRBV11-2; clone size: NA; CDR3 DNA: TGTGCCAGCAGCTTAGAGGCCGGGGGTCAGCCCCAGCATTTT; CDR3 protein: CASSLEAGGQPQHF
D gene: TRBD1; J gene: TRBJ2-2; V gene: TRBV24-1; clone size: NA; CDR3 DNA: TGTGCCACCAGTGATCGGCCCACAGGGGGCCAAAAGACCGGGGAGCTGTTTTTT; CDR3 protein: CATSDRPTGGQKTGELFF
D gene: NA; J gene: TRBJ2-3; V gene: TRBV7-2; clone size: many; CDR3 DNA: TGTGCCAGCAGCCCACTAGTCTCTACGCAGTATTTT; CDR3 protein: CASSPLVSTQYF
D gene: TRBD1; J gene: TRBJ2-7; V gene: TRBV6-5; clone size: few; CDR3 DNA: TGTGCCAGCAGTTACTCCGCTGGGACAGGCACCTACGAGCAGTACTTC; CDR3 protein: CASSYSAGTGTYEQYF
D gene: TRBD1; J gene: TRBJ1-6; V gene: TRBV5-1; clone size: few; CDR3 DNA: TGCGCCAGCAGCTGGGGGGACAGGGGAGGTTCACCCCTCCACTTT; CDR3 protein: CASSWGDRGGSPLHF
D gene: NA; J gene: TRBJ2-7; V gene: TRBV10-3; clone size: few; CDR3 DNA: TGTGCCACCGTTCCCGGTGGGGACACTAACGAGCAGTACTTC; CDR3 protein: CATVPGGDTNEQYF
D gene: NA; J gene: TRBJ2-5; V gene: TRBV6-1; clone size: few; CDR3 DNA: TGTGCCAGCAGTGCTGGAGGGTCCCAAGAGACCCAGTACTTC; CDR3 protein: CASSAGGSQETQYF
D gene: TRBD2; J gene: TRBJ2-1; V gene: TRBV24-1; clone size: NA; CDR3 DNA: TGTGCCACCAGCGGACTAGCGGGGGGGCAAAGTGAGCAGTTCTTC; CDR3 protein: CATSGLAGGQSEQFF
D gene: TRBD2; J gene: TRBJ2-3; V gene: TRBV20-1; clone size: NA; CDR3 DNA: TGCAGTGCTAGAGAGTACCAGCGGGGATACACAGATACGCAGTATTTT; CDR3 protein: CSAREYQRGYTDTQYF
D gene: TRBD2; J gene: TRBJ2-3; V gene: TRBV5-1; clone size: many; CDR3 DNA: TGCGCCAGCAGCCCAACTAGCGGGCTCACAGATACGCAGTATTTT; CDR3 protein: CASSPTSGLTDTQYF
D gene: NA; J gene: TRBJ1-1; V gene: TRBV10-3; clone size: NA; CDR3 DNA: TGTGCCATCAGTGGTGAGCGGAACACTGAAGCTTTCTTT; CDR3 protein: CAISGERNTEAFF
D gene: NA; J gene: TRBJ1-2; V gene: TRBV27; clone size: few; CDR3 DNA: TGTGCCAGCAGTCAGGGAGGGGGGGGCTACACCTTC; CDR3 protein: CASSQGGGGYTF
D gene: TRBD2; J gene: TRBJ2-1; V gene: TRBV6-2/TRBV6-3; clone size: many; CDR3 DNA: TGTGCCAGCAGTCTGGGACTAGCATCCGAGCAGTTCTTC; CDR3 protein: CASSLGLASEQFF
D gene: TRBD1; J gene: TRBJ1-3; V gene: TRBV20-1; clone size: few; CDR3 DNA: TGCAGTGCTCGGACAGGGGCTGGAAACACCATATATTTT; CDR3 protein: CSARTGAGNTIYF
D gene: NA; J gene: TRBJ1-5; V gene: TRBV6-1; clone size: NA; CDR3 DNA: TGTGCCAGCAGTAGGGATAGCAGGGCGGCTCAGCCCCAGCATTTT; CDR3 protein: CASSRDSRAAQPQHF
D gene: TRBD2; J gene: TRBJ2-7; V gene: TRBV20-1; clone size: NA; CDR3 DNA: TGCAGTGCTAACCCCCTAGCGGGCTTCTACGAGCAGTACTTC; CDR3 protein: CSANPLAGFYEQYF
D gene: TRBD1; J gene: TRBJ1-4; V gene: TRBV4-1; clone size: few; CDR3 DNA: TGCGCCAGCAGCCAGACAGGGCTGAATGAAAAACTGTTTTTT; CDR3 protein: CASSQTGLNEKLFF
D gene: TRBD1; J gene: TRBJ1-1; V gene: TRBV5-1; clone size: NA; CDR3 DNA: TGCGCCAGCAGCCTACAGGGGGCAGAAAACACTGAAGCTTTCTTT; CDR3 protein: CASSLQGAENTEAFF
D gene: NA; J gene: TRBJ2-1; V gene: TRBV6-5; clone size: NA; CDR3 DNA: TGTGCCAGCAGTTACTCGGGGTGGAATGAGCAGTTCTTC; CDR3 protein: CASSYSGWNEQFF
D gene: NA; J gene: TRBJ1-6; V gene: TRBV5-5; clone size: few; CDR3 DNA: TGTGCCAGCAGCACCCCAGGGAATTCACCCCTCCACTTT; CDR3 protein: CASSTPGNSPLHF
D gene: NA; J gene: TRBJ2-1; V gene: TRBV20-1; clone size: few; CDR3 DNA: TGCAGTGCCGTTGTGTACGCGGGTAGGGGCAATGAGCAGTTCTTC; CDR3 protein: CSAVVYAGRGNEQFF
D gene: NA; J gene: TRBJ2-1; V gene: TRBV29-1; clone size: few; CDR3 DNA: TGCAGCGCTGACCCCCAAGGGACCTACAATGAGCAGTTCTTC; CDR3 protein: CSADPQGTYNEQFF
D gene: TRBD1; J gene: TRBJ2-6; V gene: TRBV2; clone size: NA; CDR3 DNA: TGTGCCAGTGGGACAGGGCTCGGCGGGGCCAACGTCCTGACTTTC; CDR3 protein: CASGTGLGGANVLTF
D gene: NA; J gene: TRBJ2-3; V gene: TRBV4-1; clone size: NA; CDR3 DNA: TGCGCCAGCAGCCAAGATCGGACTCCCCGGCTGTATTTT; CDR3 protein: CASSQDRTPRLYF
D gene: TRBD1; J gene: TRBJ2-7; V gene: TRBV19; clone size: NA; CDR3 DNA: TGTGCCAGTAGTTCACAGGGGTTGCGCGAGCAGTACTTC; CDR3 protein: CASSSQGLREQYF
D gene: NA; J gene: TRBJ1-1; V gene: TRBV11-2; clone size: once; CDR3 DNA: TGTGCCAGCAGCTTCTCGGGCGACCTGGACACTGAAGCTTTCTTT; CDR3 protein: CASSFSGDLDTEAFF
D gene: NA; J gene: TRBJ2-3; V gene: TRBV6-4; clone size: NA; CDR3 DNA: TGTGCCAGCAGTGAATACGGGAGACTTACAGATACGCAGTATTTT; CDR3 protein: CASSEYGRLTDTQYF
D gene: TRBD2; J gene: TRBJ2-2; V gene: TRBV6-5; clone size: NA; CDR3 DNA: TGTGCCAGCAGTTACACCCCGGGGGGGCGATTTGCCGATTCCGGGGAGCTGTTTTTT; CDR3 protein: CASSYTPGGRFADSGELFF
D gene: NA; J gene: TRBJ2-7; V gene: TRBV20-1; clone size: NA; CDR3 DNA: TGCAGTGCTAGTAATTGGGGTGCCTCCTACGAGCAGTACTTC; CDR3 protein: CSASNWGASYEQYF
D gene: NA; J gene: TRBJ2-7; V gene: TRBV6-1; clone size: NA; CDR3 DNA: TGTGCCAGCAGTAGCCGGACGTTGGGTGTCAACGAGCAGTACTTC; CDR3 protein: CASSSRTLGVNEQYF
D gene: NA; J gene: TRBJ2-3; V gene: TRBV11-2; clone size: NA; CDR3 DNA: TGTGCCAGCAGCTCGCGGCCGTCGAGGGCTAGCACAGATACGCAGTATTTT; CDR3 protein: CASSSRPSRASTDTQYF
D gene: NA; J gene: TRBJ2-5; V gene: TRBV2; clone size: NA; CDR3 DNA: TGTGCCAGCAGTGATGAGGAGGGTTTTAAAGAGACCCAGTACTTC; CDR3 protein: CASSDEEGFKETQYF
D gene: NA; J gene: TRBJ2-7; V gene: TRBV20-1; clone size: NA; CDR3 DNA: TGCAGCGCCCCAGGCGGCGGAGGCTTGACCTACGAGCAGTACTTC; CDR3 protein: CSAPGGGGLTYEQYF